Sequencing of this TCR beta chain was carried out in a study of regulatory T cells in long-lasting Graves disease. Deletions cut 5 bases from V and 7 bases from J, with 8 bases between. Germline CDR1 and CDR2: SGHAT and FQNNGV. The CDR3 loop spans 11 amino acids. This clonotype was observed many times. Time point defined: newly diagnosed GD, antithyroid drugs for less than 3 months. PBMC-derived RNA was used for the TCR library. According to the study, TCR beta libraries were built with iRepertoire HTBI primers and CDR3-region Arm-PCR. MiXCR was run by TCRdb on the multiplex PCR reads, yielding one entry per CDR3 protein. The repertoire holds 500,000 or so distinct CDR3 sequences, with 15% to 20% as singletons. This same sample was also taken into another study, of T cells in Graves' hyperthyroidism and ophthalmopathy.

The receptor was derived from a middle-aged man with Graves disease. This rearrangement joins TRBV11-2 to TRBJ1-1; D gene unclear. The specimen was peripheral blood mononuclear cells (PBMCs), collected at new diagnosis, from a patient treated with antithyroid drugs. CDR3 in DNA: TGTGCCAGCAGCCCCGTGGGTGAAGCTTTCTTT. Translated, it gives CASSPVGEAFF.